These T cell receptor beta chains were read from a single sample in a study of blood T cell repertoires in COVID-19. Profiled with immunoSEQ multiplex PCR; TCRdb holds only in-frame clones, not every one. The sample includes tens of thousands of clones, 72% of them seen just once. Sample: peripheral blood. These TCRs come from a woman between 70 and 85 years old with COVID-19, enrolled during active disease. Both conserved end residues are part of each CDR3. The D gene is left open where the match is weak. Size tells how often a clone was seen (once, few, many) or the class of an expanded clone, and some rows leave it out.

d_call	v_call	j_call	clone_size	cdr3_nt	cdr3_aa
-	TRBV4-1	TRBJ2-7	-	TGCGCCAGCAGCCAGCTGACAGGATACGAGCAGTACTTC	CASSQLTGYEQYF
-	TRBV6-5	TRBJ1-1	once	TGTGCCAGCAGCTCAGGGGTGGGCGTAGCTTTCTTT	CASSSGVGVAFF
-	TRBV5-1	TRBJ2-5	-	TGCGCCAGCAGCGGTAATGGTAGCCCCCAAGAGACCCAGTACTTC	CASSGNGSPQETQYF
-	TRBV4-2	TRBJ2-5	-	TGTGCCAGCAGCCGCGCCCCGGGAACCGAAGAGACCCAGTACTTC	CASSRAPGTEETQYF
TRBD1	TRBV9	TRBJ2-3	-	TGTGCCAGCAGCGCCGGACAGGGCACAGATACGCAGTATTTT	CASSAGQGTDTQYF
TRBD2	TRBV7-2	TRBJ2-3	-	TGTGCCAGCAGCACTAATAGCGGGGGGGGCACAGATACGCAGTATTTT	CASSTNSGGGTDTQYF
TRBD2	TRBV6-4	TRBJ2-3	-	TGTGCCAGCAGTGACGGAGGACTAGGTACGCAGTATTTT	CASSDGGLGTQYF
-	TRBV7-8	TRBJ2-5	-	TGTGCCAGCAGCCAGTCCGAGGACTTCCAAGAGACCCAGTACTTC	CASSQSEDFQETQYF
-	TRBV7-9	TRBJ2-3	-	TGTGCCAGCAGCCACCCATCGCAGGGCGGAAGGCCAGATACGCAGTATTTT	CASSHPSQGGRPDTQYF
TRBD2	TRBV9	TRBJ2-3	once	TGTGCCAGCAGCGTAGCGGGATTGGTGGGGGAGGGCCCAGATACGCAGTATTTT	CASSVAGLVGEGPDTQYF
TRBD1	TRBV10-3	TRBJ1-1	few	TGTGCCAGCGGACAGGGTCTAACTGAAGCTTTCTTT	CASGQGLTEAFF
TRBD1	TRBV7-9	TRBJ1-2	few	TGTGCCAGCAGCTTAGGGTCAGACAGGGTACATGGCTACACCTTC	CASSLGSDRVHGYTF
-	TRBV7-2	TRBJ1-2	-	TGTGCCAGCAGCGCGACAGTCACCCCCGGAGATGGCTACACCTTC	CASSATVTPGDGYTF
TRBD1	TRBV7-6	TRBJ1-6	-	TGTGCCAGCAGCTTAACCCCGGGACAGGGAAATTCACCCCTCCACTTT	CASSLTPGQGNSPLHF
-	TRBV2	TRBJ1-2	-	TGTGCCAGCAGTGAAGGGGCCCCTGCTGGCTACACCTTC	CASSEGAPAGYTF
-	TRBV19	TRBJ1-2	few	TGTGCCTGTACGGACACCCACTATGGCTACACCTTC	CACTDTHYGYTF
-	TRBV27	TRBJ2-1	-	TGTGCCAGCAGCCCAGCGGATTACAATGAGCAGTTCTTC	CASSPADYNEQFF
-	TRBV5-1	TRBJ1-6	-	TGCGCCAGCAGCCCCGGGGGGGGTCAGAATTCACCCCTCCACTTT	CASSPGGGQNSPLHF
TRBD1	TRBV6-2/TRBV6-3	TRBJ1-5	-	TGTGCCAGCAGTGGGGACAGGGGACAGCCCCAGCATTTT	CASSGDRGQPQHF
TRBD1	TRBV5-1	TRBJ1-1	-	TGCGCCAGCAGCCTACAACAGGGGCGGCAAGCTTTCTTT	CASSLQQGRQAFF
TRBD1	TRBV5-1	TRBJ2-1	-	TGCGCCAGCAGAAAAGGACAGGGGGTCAACAATGAGCAGTTCTTC	CASRKGQGVNNEQFF
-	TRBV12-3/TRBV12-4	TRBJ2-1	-	TGTGCCAGCAGTTTACTACTAGCCAATGAGCAGTTCTTC	CASSLLLANEQFF
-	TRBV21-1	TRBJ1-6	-	TGTGCCAGCAGCAAAACACACCTTTATAATTCACCCCTCCACTTT	CASSKTHLYNSPLHF
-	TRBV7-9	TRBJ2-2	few	TGTGCCAGCAGCTTTACAGGGCCCGGGGAGCTGTTTTTT	CASSFTGPGELFF
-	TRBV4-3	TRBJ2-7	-	TGCGCCAGCAGCGTTCAGGGAGGATACGAGCAGTACTTC	CASSVQGGYEQYF
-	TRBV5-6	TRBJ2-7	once	TGTGCCAGCAGCTTGGGACTCGAGCAGTACTTC	CASSLGLEQYF
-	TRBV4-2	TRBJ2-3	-	TGTGCCAGCAGCCAAGGGGCCCAATTGGGAGATACGCAGTATTTT	CASSQGAQLGDTQYF
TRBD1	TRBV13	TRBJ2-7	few	TGTGCCAGCAGCCCTCGGGACAGTTCCTACGAGCAGTACTTC	CASSPRDSSYEQYF
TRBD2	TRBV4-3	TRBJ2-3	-	TGCGCCAGCAGCCAAGATCGGACTAGCGGGGGATCAGATACGCAGTATTTT	CASSQDRTSGGSDTQYF
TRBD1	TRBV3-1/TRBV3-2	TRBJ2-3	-	TGTGCCAGCAGAGCCAGGGGGAAGACAGATACGCAGTATTTT	CASRARGKTDTQYF
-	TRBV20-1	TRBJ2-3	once	TGCAGCCTAGGCGGGACAGATACGCAGTATTTT	CSLGGTDTQYF